The T cell receptor beta chain under discussion was sequenced for a study of cytomegalovirus exposure and HLA in healthy donors. Germline CDR1 is SGDLS and CDR2 is YYNGEE. The junction had 7 bases not matched to a gene; V was cut back by 4 bases and J by 7 bases. The CDR3 has 14 residues. Vbeta (60) and Jbeta (13) primers were used in the PCR. Assay: immunoSEQ multiplex PCR; the TCRdb copy retains only in-frame clones and omits some. The top ten clones hold 3% to 4.5% of a sample with some 200,000 clones, roughly 80% of them seen once. The sample holds one count of this clone. Sequencing was done on a sample of PBMCs. The chain carries TRBV9 and TRBJ2-1; 8 positions match TRBD1. The sequence came from a man aged 45-65 years in good health and CMV-seronegative. CDR3: CASSPWTGWNEQFF. As DNA, the CDR3 is TGTGCCAGCAGCCCGTGGACAGGGTGGAATGAGCAGTTCTTC.